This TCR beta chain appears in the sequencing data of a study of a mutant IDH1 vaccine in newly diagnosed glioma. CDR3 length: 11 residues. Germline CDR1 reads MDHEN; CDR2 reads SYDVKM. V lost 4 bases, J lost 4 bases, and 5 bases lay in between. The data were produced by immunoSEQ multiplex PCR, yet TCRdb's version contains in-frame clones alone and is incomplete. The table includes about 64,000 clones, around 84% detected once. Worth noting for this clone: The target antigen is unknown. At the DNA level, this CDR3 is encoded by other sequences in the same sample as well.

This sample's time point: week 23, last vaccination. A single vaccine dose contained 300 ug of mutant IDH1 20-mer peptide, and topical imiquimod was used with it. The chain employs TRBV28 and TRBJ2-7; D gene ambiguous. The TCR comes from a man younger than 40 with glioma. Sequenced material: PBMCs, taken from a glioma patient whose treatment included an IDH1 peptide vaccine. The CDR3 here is CASSSLYEQYF. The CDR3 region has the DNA TGTGCCAGCAGTTCCCTATACGAGCAGTACTTC.